Presented here are 32 T cell receptor beta chains from one specimen sequenced in a study of CD8+ T cells in alopecia areata. Treatment in this sample: oral pan-JAK inhibitor, 5-10 mg twice daily. RNA extraction and reverse transcription yielded cDNA as sequencing template. Produced via immunoSEQ multiplex PCR; TCRdb's table is partial and in-frame only. This sample carries more than 100,000 clones, more than 40% of them seen once, and the ten largest clones take 0.45% to 0.5%. This material consisted of CD4+ T cells sorted from blood, taken at week 4, from a patient treated with tofacitinib. The receptors shown here come from a human donor with alopecia areata.

V gene TRBV19 combines with J gene TRBJ1-1; tentatively, D is TRBD1 (6 bases). Trimming pared 7 bases from V and 1 base from J, leaving 19 bases between. Germline V gene lookup returns CDR1 LNHDA and CDR2 SQIVND (reference sequence). The CDR3 has 16 residues. The CDR3 DNA sequence: TGTGCCAGTACCACATTCGGGGGCCCTACGAACACTGAAGCTTTCTTT. The encoded protein is CASTTFGGPTNTEAFF. Full variable domain (remainder filled in from reference TRBV19 and TRBJ1-1): DGGITQSPKYLFRKEGQNVTLSCEQNLNHDAMYWYRQDPGQGLRLIYYSQIVNDFQKGDIAEGYSVSREKKESFPLTVTSAQKNPTAFYLCASTTFGGPTNTEAFFGQGTRLTVV.

The chain couples TRBV6-1 to TRBJ1-6; D unresolved. The length of the CDR3 is 12 residues. CDR1 and CDR2 (germline): MNHNS, SASEGT. V shed 7 bases and J shed 6 bases, with 7 bases lying between them. CDR3 loop: CASIASNSPLHF. CDR3 sequence (DNA): TGTGCCAGCATCGCCTCTAATTCACCCCTCCACTTT.

This chain links TRBV5-4 with TRBJ1-4; D perhaps matches TRBD1 (6 bases). The V end was cut by 3 bases, the J end by 2 bases, with 14 bases between. The CDR3 runs to 16 residues. Germline V CDR1 and CDR2: SGHNT, YYREEE (reference sequence). CDR3 residues: CASSSSQGLTNEKLFF. The CDR3, as DNA: TGTGCCAGCAGCTCCTCACAGGGATTGACTAATGAAAAACTGTTTTTT.

This clone was counted between two and nine times. This chain joins TRBV18 and TRBJ2-1; D might be TRBD1 (6 bases). The V gene's germline CDR1 is KGHSH and CDR2 LQKENI. The CDR3 has 17 amino acids. V was cut by 3 bases and J by 0 bases, with 15 bases left in between. The CDR3 spells CASSPQKGVGSYNEQFF. The CDR3 DNA follows: TGTGCCAGCTCACCGCAAAAGGGGGTGGGCTCCTACAATGAGCAGTTCTTC. The entire variable domain, with the rest obtained from reference TRBV18 and TRBJ2-1, is as follows: NAGVMQNPRHLVRRRGQEARLRCSPMKGHSHVYWYRQLPEEGLKFMVYLQKENIIDESGMPKERFSAEFPKEGPSILRIQQVVRGDSAAYFCASSPQKGVGSYNEQFFGPGTRLTVL.

This clone has only a few counts. This chain uses TRBV4-1 with TRBJ2-2; D is ambiguous. CDR1 MGHRA and CDR2 YSYEKL come from the germline V gene. There are 17 residues in the CDR3. Between the trimmed V and J ends, which lost 4 bases and 0 bases, there was a span of 15 bases. The CDR3 nucleotides are TGCGCCAGCAGCCCCCCGGACCTATTTACGAACACCGGGGAGCTGTTTTTT. Translated, it gives CASSPPDLFTNTGELFF.

This clone was detected a few times. The genes are TRBV6-6 and TRBJ2-5; D remains ambiguous. This CDR3 is 15 amino acids long. The germline V gene encodes CDR1 MNHNY and CDR2 SVGAGI (reference sequence). Between the trimmed V and J ends, which lost 5 bases and 6 bases, there was a span of 19 bases. CDR3 protein: CASSPPEYRVKTQYF. CDR3 nucleotide sequence: TGTGCCAGCAGTCCTCCGGAGTACCGGGTAAAGACCCAGTACTTC.

CDR3 nucleotides: TGCAGCGTTGAAGATCGTCGGGCAGGGCGAGGCTACACCTTC. As protein: CSVEDRRAGRGYTF. The gene calls are TRBV29-1 and TRBJ1-2, with D perhaps matching TRBD1 (5 bases). CDR3 length: 14 residues. Germline V gives CDR1 SQVTM, CDR2 ANQGSEA. V gave up 0 bases and J gave up 8 bases, with 16 bases separating them. The variable domain in full, with the rest retrieved from reference TRBV29-1 and TRBJ1-2, is SAVISQKPSRDICQRGTSLTIQCQVDSQVTMMFWYRQQPGQSLTLIATANQGSEATYESGFVIDKFPISRPNLTFSTLTVSNMSPEDSSIYLCSVEDRRAGRGYTFGSGTRLTVV.

The V call is TRBV4-2, the J call TRBJ2-5; tentatively, D is TRBD1 (6 bases). V was clipped by 4 bases and J by 2 bases, with 20 bases between them. Germline loops: CDR1 LGHNA, CDR2 YNFKEQ. The CDR3 is made up of 17 amino acids. The CDR3 DNA reads TGTGCCAGCAGCCGTGTCTGGGATGGGGACACTCAAGAGACCCAGTACTTC. Translation: CASSRVWDGDTQETQYF.

J is TRBJ2-5 and V is TRBV6-5; D may be TRBD1 or TRBD2 (7 bases each). The CDR3 spans 15 residues. Germline CDR1 reads MNHEY; CDR2 reads SVGAGI. Trimming removed 0 bases at V and 5 bases at J, with 13 bases between. CDR3 DNA: TGTGCCAGCAGTTACTCCAGGGGGGGCTTGGAGACCCAGTACTTC. Translating gives CASSYSRGGLETQYF.

The chain uses TRBV30 and TRBJ1-2; no firm D call. V was shortened by 5 bases and J by 4 bases, with 20 bases between the two germline ends. Germline-derived CDR1 and CDR2 are GTSNPN and SVGIG (reference sequence). The CDR3 contains 15 residues. In nucleotides, the CDR3 is TGTGCCTGGTATAGGAGGGAGTTGGCCACCTATGGCTACACCTTC. The encoded protein is CAWYRRELATYGYTF.

The chain carries TRBV5-6 and TRBJ2-7; D possibly corresponds to TRBD1 (6 bases). Germline loops: CDR1 SGHDT, CDR2 YYEEEE. The V end was cut by 0 bases, the J end by 6 bases, with 10 bases between. This CDR3 contains 13 residues. The CDR3 DNA follows: TGTGCCAGCAGCTTGGATCGAGGGGGCGAGCAGTACTTC. Translated: CASSLDRGGEQYF.

The rearrangement links TRBV25-1 to TRBJ2-7; D perhaps matches TRBD1 (6 bases). Germline CDR1 reads MGHDK; CDR2 reads SYGVNS. V was cut by 1 base and J by 1 base, with 11 bases left in between. The CDR3 is 15 residues long. CDR3 nucleotides: TGTGCCAGCAGTGAATGGGGTACAGGGTCCTACGAGCAGTACTTC. Protein: CASSEWGTGSYEQYF.

As concerns this clone: Other nucleotide sequences in the sample specify the same CDR3. V gene TRBV5-1 combines with J gene TRBJ2-1, with D maybe TRBD1 (5 bases). Germline loops: CDR1 SGHRS, CDR2 YFSETQ. V lost 0 bases and J lost 10, with 5 bases in between. The CDR3 loop spans 11 amino acids. The chain's CDR3 is CASSLEGEQFF. CDR3 DNA sequence: TGCGCCAGCAGCTTGGAGGGGGAGCAGTTCTTC.

This clone occurred a few times. The same CDR3 can be traced to other DNA sequences in this sample. The CDR3 region is CASSPEYQETQYF. DNA of the CDR3: TGTGCCAGCTCACCCGAATACCAAGAGACCCAGTACTTC. The rearrangement joins TRBV18 to TRBJ2-5; D remains unclear. Trimming took off 3 bases at V and 0 bases at J, with 5 bases between the two ends. CDR3 length equals 13 residues. Germline V gene data show CDR1 as KGHSH and CDR2 as LQKENI.

DNA for the CDR3: TGCAGCGTTGTCCTTGTGGGTGAGCAGTTCTTC. Its protein is CSVVLVGEQFF. The rearrangement uses TRBV29-1 and TRBJ2-1, with no clear D. In germline, CDR1 is SQVTM, CDR2 ANQGSEA. Trimming stripped 4 bases from V and 9 bases from J, with 10 bases between. CDR3 length equals 11 residues.

This clone was seen more than once but under ten times. The chain links TRBV5-6 to TRBJ2-7, with D unresolved. The CDR3 is 15 amino acids. Looked up from germline, CDR1 is SGHDT and CDR2 is YYEEEE. V shed 2 bases and J shed 7 bases, with 19 bases lying between them. The CDR3 spells CASSLTSYKTWEQYF. CDR3 DNA: TGTGCCAGCAGCTTAACCTCGTACAAGACGTGGGAGCAGTACTTC. Drawing the rest from reference TRBV5-6 and TRBJ2-7, the complete variable domain is DAGVTQSPTHLIKTRGQQVTLRCSPKSGHDTVSWYQQALGQGPQFIFQYYEEEERQRGNFPDRFSGHQFPNYSSELNVNALLLGDSALYLCASSLTSYKTWEQYFGPGTRLTVT.

The chain combines TRBV30 with TRBJ1-1; no firm D call. The CDR3 spans 14 residues. V was trimmed by 4 bases and J by 3 bases, leaving 15 bases between them. Germline V CDR1 and CDR2: GTSNPN, SVGIG (reference sequence). CDR3 amino acids: CAWKRLGVDTEAFF. CDR3 DNA sequence: TGTGCCTGGAAACGACTGGGCGTGGACACTGAAGCTTTCTTT. The whole variable domain, filled in from reference TRBV30 and TRBJ1-1, reads SQTIHQWPATLVQPVGSPLSLECTVEGTSNPNLYWYRQAAGRGLQLLFYSVGIGQISSEVPQNLSASRPQDRQFILSSKKLLLSDSGFYLCAWKRLGVDTEAFFGQGTRLTVV.

The genes are TRBV7-2 and TRBJ2-7; no reliable D call. CDR3 size: 12 residues. The germline V and J ends were trimmed by 0 bases and 5 bases, with 5 bases remaining between them. Looked up from germline, CDR1 is SGHTA and CDR2 is FQGNSA. CDR3 sequence reads: CASSLAQDEQYF. CDR3 DNA: TGTGCCAGCAGCTTAGCGCAAGACGAGCAGTACTTC.

The chain couples TRBV28 to TRBJ1-3; TRBD1 might be the D (6 bases). The CDR3 has 18 residues. Trimming took off 4 bases at V and 0 bases at J, with 19 bases between the two ends. Germline values: CDR1 MDHEN, CDR2 SYDVKM. This CDR3 reads CASSSSGTPSNSGNTIYF. The CDR3 region has the DNA TGTGCCAGCAGTTCTTCCGGGACACCATCAAACTCTGGAAACACCATATATTTT.

There are a few counts of this clone. The V and J genes are TRBV29-1 and TRBJ2-1; maybe TRBD2 (6 bases). V was shortened by 6 bases and J by 0 bases, with 15 bases between the two germline ends. The CDR3 sequence is 15 residues long. The germline V gene encodes CDR1 SQVTM and CDR2 ANQGSEA. This CDR3 reads CSVGRDLRSYNEQFF. DNA for the CDR3: TGCAGCGTGGGCCGGGACTTACGCTCCTACAATGAGCAGTTCTTC.

As regards this clone: Within the sample, other DNA sequences also encode this same CDR3. The V and J genes are TRBV2 and TRBJ1-2; D not resolved. CDR1 is SNHLY and CDR2 is FYNNEI in the germline V gene. Trimming removed 0 bases from V and 8 bases from J, with 7 bases in between. This CDR3 is built from 12 residues. The CDR3, as DNA: TGTGCCAGCAGTGAAGCAGAGGGAGGCTACACCTTC. It translates to CASSEAEGGYTF.

This chain links TRBV2 with TRBJ2-5; TRBD2 aligns across 10 bases. This CDR3 contains 17 residues. After removal of 1 base from V and 7 bases from J, the junction contained 12 bases not matched to a gene. Germline V gene sequence: CDR1 SNHLY, CDR2 FYNNEI. The CDR3 protein is CASSEEVAGGSSGTQYF. The CDR3 DNA sequence: TGTGCCAGCAGTGAAGAGGTAGCGGGAGGCTCCTCCGGGACCCAGTACTTC.

V is TRBV30 and J is TRBJ1-2, with unresolved D. Trimming took 4 bases from V and 8 from J, leaving 20 bases between them. The CDR3 sequence is 14 residues long. Germline V gives CDR1 GTSNPN, CDR2 SVGIG (reference sequence). CDR3 in amino acids: CAWTPPPGGGGYTF. The CDR3 region has the DNA TGTGCCTGGACGCCTCCCCCCGGAGGTGGCGGCTACACCTTC.

V and J are TRBV29-1 and TRBJ1-1, with D unclear. The V and J ends lost 6 bases and 10 bases respectively, with 15 bases between them. The CDR3 length is 11 residues. Looked up from germline, CDR1 is SQVTM and CDR2 is ANQGSEA. The CDR3 loop is CSVADGWGAFF. The CDR3, as DNA: TGCAGCGTCGCCGACGGGTGGGGAGCTTTCTTT. Based on the CDR3 plus reference TRBV29-1 and TRBJ1-1, the full variable domain is SAVISQKPSRDICQRGTSLTIQCQVDSQVTMMFWYRQQPGQSLTLIATANQGSEATYESGFVIDKFPISRPNLTFSTLTVSNMSPEDSSIYLCSVADGWGAFFGQGTRLTVV.

The chain carries TRBV5-4 and TRBJ1-2; D gene uncertain. The germline V gene encodes CDR1 SGHNT and CDR2 YYREEE (reference sequence). With 3 bases removed from V and 4 bases from J, the gap between germline ends came to 16 bases. This CDR3 has 15 amino acids. As DNA, the CDR3 is TGTGCCAGCAGCTCAGCCTCTGGCCCCGCCTATGGCTACACCTTC. Amino acid sequence: CASSSASGPAYGYTF.

V gene TRBV23-1 combines with J gene TRBJ2-3; D is possibly TRBD2 (5 bases). TRBV23-1 is classed as an ORF, of uncertain function. This CDR3 comprises 16 residues. V was trimmed by 2 bases and J by 6 bases, leaving 18 bases between them. The CDR3: CASSQTREPAQDTQYF. The CDR3 DNA reads TGCGCCAGCAGTCAAACTAGGGAGCCCGCCCAGGATACGCAGTATTTT.

The chain carries TRBV7-3 and TRBJ2-7; D tentatively reads TRBD1 or TRBD2 (5 bases each). V was trimmed by 2 bases and J by 4 bases, leaving 9 bases between them. CDR3 length: 13 residues. Germline CDR1 SGHTA, CDR2 FQGTGA. The DNA of the CDR3 is TGTGCCAGCAGCTTAGGGGACCTTTACGAGCAGTACTTC. Its translation is CASSLGDLYEQYF. The complete variable domain, with remaining parts taken from reference TRBV7-3 and TRBJ2-7, reads GAGVSQTPSNKVTEKGKYVELRCDPISGHTALYWYRQSLGQGPEFLIYFQGTGAADDSGLPNDRFFAVRPEGSVSTLKIQRTERGDSAVYLCASSLGDLYEQYFGPGTRLTVT.

The J gene is TRBJ2-7, the V gene TRBV30, with a tentative D call TRBD1 (5 bases). The V gene lost 0 bases and the J gene lost 2 bases, with 11 bases spanning the gap. CDR1 is GTSNPN, CDR2 SVGIG, per germline (reference sequence). The CDR3 length is 14 residues. CDR3 DNA sequence: TGTGCCTGGAGTGTACAAAGGGGCCCCTACGAGCAGTACTTC. Translating it yields CAWSVQRGPYEQYF.

The gene calls are TRBV6-5 and TRBJ1-2, with unresolved D. The V gene's germline CDR1 is MNHEY and CDR2 SVGAGI. The ends were cut back, 8 bases at V and 4 bases at J, with 11 bases in the middle. The CDR3 is 12 amino acids. CDR3 coding DNA: TGTGCCAGCCGAGTTGGGGTCTATGGCTACACCTTC. It encodes CASRVGVYGYTF.

The chain recombines TRBV29-1 with TRBJ1-5; D is unclear. The length of the CDR3 is 13 residues. V lost 2 bases and J 4 bases, leaving 9 bases between the germline ends. CDR1 SQVTM and CDR2 ANQGSEA come from the germline V gene. Here the CDR3 DNA reads TGCAGCGTTGAAATTTCGGTTAATCAGCCCCAGCATTTT. This encodes CSVEISVNQPQHF.

V gene TRBV29-1 combines with J gene TRBJ1-3; perhaps TRBD1 as D (6 bases). CDR1 and CDR2 (germline): SQVTM, ANQGSEA. The CDR3 totals 13 residues. Trimming took off 6 bases at V and 10 bases at J, with 19 bases between the two ends. The CDR3 here is CSVADSVVGTIYF. In nucleotides, the CDR3 is TGCAGCGTCGCGGACAGTGTTGTGGGGACCATATATTTT.

The chain links TRBV10-3 to TRBJ2-7; 8 nucleotides agree with TRBD2. The V segment lost 3 bases and the J segment 2 bases; nucleotides outside the gene matches: 6. Germline V gene sequence: CDR1 ENHRY, CDR2 SYGVKD. The CDR3 contains 15 residues. CDR3 DNA: TGTGCCATCAGTGATGGGTGGGGACTAGCCTACGAGCAGTACTTC. This gives the protein CAISDGWGLAYEQYF.